This paragraph covers one T cell receptor (beta chain) sequence. Antigen: not known. The PCR employed 60 Vbeta primers together with 13 Jbeta primers. Clones were sequenced by immunoSEQ multiplex PCR, and TCRdb holds only the in-frame ones, with some missing. This repertoire includes around 70,000 clones. This entry comes from a study of cytomegalovirus exposure and HLA in healthy donors. Findings of the study overall: In all likelihood, a cluster of highly shared sequence variants was a sequencing artifact.

V gave up 1 base and J gave up 2 bases, with 8 bases separating them. This CDR3 is built from 14 residues. From germline, CDR1 is MGHRA and CDR2 YSYEKL. The chain is built from TRBV4-1 and TRBJ1-1; D not certain. Material: PBMCs. The TCR was taken from a female donor in good health and CMV-seropositive. The CDR3 coding sequence is TGCGCCAGCAGCCAAGTTAGAGATAACACTGAAGCTTTCTTT. This encodes CASSQVRDNTEAFF.